This TCR beta chain stems from a study of T-cell reconstitution after alpha-beta-depleted transplantation in children. Overall study results and limits: Some patients' high day-60 TCRbeta diversity was traced to surviving recipient T cells and thymic progenitors. There were reportedly several hundred expanded graft clones from which alpha-beta T cells came about two months after transplant.

During its preparation, the TCRbeta library received unique molecular identifiers. Via MiXCR, TCRdb re-called the PCR reads, giving one row per CDR3 protein. Of about 980,000 distinct CDR3 sequences listed, about 30% are singletons. About this clonotype: Antigen specificity is unknown.

The material sequenced was PBMCs, mostly from graft donor cells, taken 360 days after TCRalphabeta/CD19-depleted stem cell transplant. The sequence derives from a boy under two years old who had a stem cell transplant for SCID, so the T cells may come from the graft donor.

This CDR3 reads CASGLVSAGLTYEQYF. The CDR3 DNA reads TGTGCTAGTGGTTTGGTATCGGCGGGTCTCACCTACGAGCAGTACTTC. The gene calls are TRBV12-5 and TRBJ2-7, with D possibly matching TRBD2 (5 bases). The CDR3 has 16 residues. CDR1 is LGHNT and CDR2 is FRNRAP in the germline V gene. The ends were cut back, 0 bases at V and 2 bases at J, with 14 bases in the middle.